This T cell receptor beta chain is drawn from a study of blood T cell repertoires in COVID-19. Study in general: The United States, Italy and Spain were the sources of the acute and convalescent COVID-19 samples. PBMCs, B-cell-depleted T cells, or T cells provided the cDNA or gDNA that made up the material.

V lost 5 bases to trimming and J lost 6 bases; unmatched junction nucleotides: 8. Germline CDR1 MDHEN, CDR2 SYDVKM. This CDR3 is built from 14 residues. TCRdb keeps only in-frame clones here, not all; method: immunoSEQ multiplex PCR. Among 150,000 to 200,000 clones listed, roughly four fifths were seen once. The rearrangement links TRBV28 to TRBJ2-7, with 9 bases that match TRBD1. This receptor was taken from a human donor in a cohort sampled during active COVID-19. The sequencing input was peripheral blood. In nucleotides, the CDR3 is TGTGCCAGCAGTCAAACAGGGGGCCTAGCCGAGCAGTACTTC. Translation gives CASSQTGGLAEQYF.